The 31 T cell receptor beta chains given below trace back to one sample, sequenced in a study of T cells after yellow fever vaccination. TCRdb reanalysed the 5' RACE reads using MiXCR and keeps one entry per CDR3 protein. The data contain approximately 580,000 distinct CDR3 sequences, 17% of them singletons. The sequencing here drew on PBMCs, taken about 5 days after the first yellow fever vaccination. These receptors all stem from a man aged 18-30 years who received the YFV17D yellow fever vaccine.

This clonotype was observed a few times. CDR3 in DNA: TGTGCCAGCAGCTTGGGAGCCCCCTGGGGTCAGCCCCAGCATTTT. Translating gives CASSLGAPWGQPQHF. V usage is TRBV5-5 and J usage is TRBJ1-5, with no clear D. Per germline, CDR1 SGHKS and CDR2 YYEKEE (reference sequence). The CDR3 is 15 amino acids. With 0 bases removed from V and 6 bases from J, the gap between germline ends came to 13 bases.

V gene TRBV7-2 combines with J gene TRBJ2-7; D not resolved. This CDR3 spans 12 amino acids. Germline V gene sequence: CDR1 SGHTA, CDR2 FQGNSA. V dropped 2 bases and J dropped 4 bases, with 6 bases sitting between them. This CDR3 reads CASSLFGYEQYF. CDR3 DNA sequence: TGTGCCAGCAGCTTATTTGGATACGAGCAGTACTTC. Full variable domain (rest looked up from reference TRBV7-2 and TRBJ2-7): GAGVSQSPSNKVTEKGKDVELRCDPISGHTALYWYRQSLGQGLEFLIYFQGNSAPDKSGLPSDRFSAERTGGSVSTLTIQRTQQEDSAVYLCASSLFGYEQYFGPGTRLTVT.

In its sample, this clonotype was seen once. V gene TRBV28 combines with J gene TRBJ1-1, with D maybe TRBD1 (5 bases). Per the germline V gene, CDR1 is MDHEN and CDR2 is SYDVKM. V lost 10 bases, J lost 0 bases, and 12 bases lay in between. This CDR3 region has 13 residues. CDR3 loop: CATRASLNTEAFF. In nucleotides, the CDR3 is TGTGCCACCAGGGCCTCCCTGAACACTGAAGCTTTCTTT.

V and J are TRBV28 and TRBJ2-7; no firm D call. Germline values: CDR1 MDHEN, CDR2 SYDVKM. V gave up 6 bases and J gave up 3 bases, with 9 bases separating them. The CDR3 length is 12 residues. Written as DNA, the CDR3 is TGTGCCAGCAGCAGGCACAACTACGAGCAGTACGTC. It translates to CASSRHNYEQYV.

This clonotype was picked up a small number of times. J is TRBJ2-6 and V is TRBV27; TRBD1 might be the D (5 bases). Trimming cost V 1 base and J 0 bases, with 7 bases left between them. Germline CDR1 is MNHEY and CDR2 is SMNVEV (reference sequence). The CDR3 sequence is 16 residues long. The CDR3 DNA reads as TGTGCCAGCAGTTTATGGGGCAGCTCTGGGGCCAACGTCCTGACTTTC. Its protein is CASSLWGSSGANVLTF.

The chain carries TRBV29-1 and TRBJ2-3, with a tentative D call TRBD2 (7 bases). The CDR3 is 15 amino acids. From germline, CDR1 is SQVTM and CDR2 ANQGSEA. The germline V and J ends were trimmed by 6 bases and 2 bases, with 18 bases remaining between them. The CDR3 region has the DNA TGCAGCGTCAACCCAGGGGCGGGGGTCACAGATACGCAGTATTTT. Its protein is CSVNPGAGVTDTQYF.

This clonotype turned up a few times. The chain is built from TRBV14 and TRBJ1-1; D unclear. Trimming stripped 5 bases from V and 0 bases from J, with 7 bases between. Germline V gene data show CDR1 as SGHDN and CDR2 as FVKESK. The CDR3 totals 13 residues. The CDR3 DNA follows: TGTGCCAGCAGCAAGGAAATGAACACTGAAGCTTTCTTT. Its translation is CASSKEMNTEAFF.

A few counts support this clonotype. This sequence joins TRBV6-5 and TRBJ1-5; tentatively, D is TRBD1 (6 bases). The length of the CDR3 is 19 residues. V was clipped by 2 bases and J by 4 bases, with 24 bases between them. Germline CDR1 is MNHEY and CDR2 is SVGAGI. The CDR3 spells CASSYTHRAGVGANQPQHF. For the CDR3, the DNA is TGTGCCAGCAGTTACACTCACAGGGCTGGGGTCGGAGCTAATCAGCCCCAGCATTTT.

The chain employs TRBV10-3 and TRBJ2-3; no definite D call. The CDR3 loop spans 12 amino acids. Per germline, CDR1 ENHRY and CDR2 SYGVKD. V shed 7 bases and J shed 3 bases, with 8 bases lying between them. CDR3 sequence reads: CAIITVTDTQYF. The CDR3 DNA reads TGTGCCATCATTACGGTTACAGATACGCAGTATTTT.

Points on this clonotype: A much more abundant neighbour one base away suggests this may be a read error. This rearrangement joins TRBV6-1 to TRBJ2-4; perhaps D is TRBD1 or TRBD2 (5 bases each). The germline CDR1 and CDR2 sequences are MNHNS and SASEGT. The CDR3 spans 14 residues. V was clipped by 3 bases and J by 0 bases, with 6 bases between them. The CDR3 is CASSEGVAKNIQYF. DNA of the CDR3: TGTGCCAGCAGTGAGGGGGTAGCCAAAAACATTCAGTACTTC.

DNA of the CDR3: TGTGCCAGCAGTTCCCGACCAGGGGAGGGGGGCCTCCCCTTCGAGCAGTACTTC. Encoded protein: CASSSRPGEGGLPFEQYF. This rearrangement joins TRBV6-2 or TRBV6-3 to TRBJ2-7; tentatively, D is TRBD2 (7 bases). Deletions cut 4 bases from V and 6 bases from J, with 28 bases between. The CDR3 contains 18 residues. Germline V gene data show CDR1 as MNHEY and CDR2 as SVGEGT.

This clonotype was observed a handful of times. V usage is TRBV5-4 and J usage is TRBJ2-3; the match to TRBD1 covers 8 bases. CDR1 and CDR2 (germline): SGHNT, YYREEE (reference sequence). This CDR3 comprises 14 residues. Germline trimming cut 4 bases from V and 7 bases from J; bases unmatched to any gene: 8. The CDR3 sequence: CASSLGQGLNTQYF. The CDR3 DNA is TGTGCCAGCAGCCTAGGACAGGGCCTGAATACGCAGTATTTT.

This clonotype has a handful of counts. V and J are TRBV6-1 and TRBJ2-5; 9 nucleotides line up with TRBD1. This CDR3 has 15 amino acids. With V trimmed by 6 bases and J by 4 bases, 9 bases remained unmatched. Germline CDR1 and CDR2: MNHNS and SASEGT. The CDR3 DNA reads as TGTGCCAGCAGGGTTACAGGGGGCCGACGAGAGACCCAGTACTTC. It translates to CASRVTGGRRETQYF.

This clonotype was detected a few times. This sequence joins TRBV12-3 or TRBV12-4 and TRBJ2-7; 11 positions match TRBD1. This CDR3 comprises 13 residues. With V trimmed by 8 bases and J by 7 bases, 7 bases remained unmatched. The CDR3 loop reads CASRGQGAREQYF. CDR3 bases: TGTGCCAGCCGTGGACAGGGGGCTCGGGAGCAGTACTTC.

The J gene is TRBJ1-5, the V gene TRBV6-2 or TRBV6-3; possibly TRBD1 for D (5 bases). Trimming stripped 8 bases from V and 5 bases from J, with 19 bases between. Germline V gives CDR1 MNHEY, CDR2 SVGEGT. This CDR3 region has 15 residues. CDR3 nucleotide sequence: TGTGCCAGCGCACCCAGGGTCGGTCAGGATCAGCCCCAGCATTTT. Its protein is CASAPRVGQDQPQHF.

This clonotype turned up a few times. The chain carries TRBV5-1 and TRBJ2-3; a weak D match, TRBD2 (6 bases). Trimming shortened V by 6 bases and J by 2 bases, and 16 bases separated the two germline ends. CDR1 SGHRS and CDR2 YFSETQ come from the germline V gene. This CDR3 spans 15 amino acids. The CDR3 sequence: CASIFGGAPTDTQYF. As DNA, the CDR3 is TGCGCCAGCATTTTTGGCGGGGCGCCCACAGATACGCAGTATTTT.

CDR3 sequence: CASSQEGGQKLFF. In DNA form, the CDR3 reads TGCGCCAGCAGCCAAGAAGGCGGGCAAAAACTGTTTTTT. The rearrangement joins TRBV4-3 to TRBJ1-4; D not certain. Between the trimmed V and J ends, which lost 0 bases and 9 bases, there was a span of 8 bases. This CDR3 contains 13 residues. CDR1 LGHNA and CDR2 YSLEER come from the germline V gene.

The chain is built from TRBV12-3 or TRBV12-4 and TRBJ1-6; tentative D call: TRBD1 (5 bases). This CDR3 contains 14 residues. The V gene lost 6 bases and the J gene lost 7 bases, with 13 bases spanning the gap. The CDR3 DNA sequence: TGTGCCAGCAGCCCCGGGGGTTTCAATTCACCCCTCCACTTT. Encoded protein: CASSPGGFNSPLHF.

CDR3 nucleotides: TGTGCCAGCAGCCACGGGGACACCGCCTACGAGCAGTACGTC. Translation: CASSHGDTAYEQYV. The chain has TRBV7-8 and TRBJ2-7; D perhaps matches TRBD1 (6 bases). The CDR3 covers 14 residues. The germline V and J ends were trimmed by 5 bases and 2 bases, with 13 bases remaining between them. CDR1 is SGHVS, CDR2 FQNEAQ, per germline.

This clonotype has ten or more counts. This chain uses TRBV12-3 or TRBV12-4 with TRBJ1-2, with D tentatively TRBD1 (5 bases). The V end lost 6 bases, the J end lost 8 bases, and 10 bases lay between the germline ends. The CDR3 length is 11 residues. Here the CDR3 DNA reads TGTGCCAGCAGATCGGGGCTAGGCTACACCTTC. Translated: CASRSGLGYTF.

In this sample, this clonotype turned up a few times. CDR3 amino acids: CASSSQRATEAFF. In DNA form, the CDR3 reads TGTGCCAGCAGCTCCCAGAGGGCCACTGAAGCTTTCTTT. This chain uses TRBV13 with TRBJ1-1; D uncertain. Germline V lookup: CDR1 PRHDT, CDR2 FYEKMQ (reference sequence). The CDR3 loop spans 13 amino acids. The V end lost 4 bases, the J end lost 4 bases, and 10 bases lay between the germline ends.

The gene calls are TRBV6-2 or TRBV6-3 and TRBJ2-3; D is undetermined. The CDR3 consists of 13 residues. In germline, CDR1 is MNHEY, CDR2 SVGEGT. V lost 8 bases to trimming and J lost 0 bases, with 9 bases between them. The CDR3 DNA follows: TGTGCCAGCCGGACGCAGAGCACAGATACGCAGTATTTT. Encoded protein: CASRTQSTDTQYF.

This clonotype was observed a few times. The genes are TRBV6-1 and TRBJ1-2, with a weak D call TRBD1 (5 bases). Between the trimmed V and J ends, which lost 7 bases and 0 bases, there was a span of 12 bases. CDR1 is MNHNS, CDR2 SASEGT, per germline. This CDR3 has 14 residues. The chain's CDR3 is CASTITGANYGYTF. The CDR3 nucleotides are TGTGCCAGCACCATAACAGGAGCTAACTATGGCTACACCTTC.

In this sample, this clonotype turned up a few times. V is TRBV7-9 and J is TRBJ2-3, with D unresolved. The CDR3 has 13 amino acids. CDR1 is SEHNR, CDR2 FQNEAQ, per germline (reference sequence). The V gene lost 5 bases and the J gene lost 0 bases, with 6 bases spanning the gap. The CDR3 reads CASSASSTDTQYF. The CDR3 coding sequence is TGTGCCAGCAGCGCGTCGAGCACAGATACGCAGTATTTT.

This clonotype occurred a few times. The V and J genes are TRBV3-1 and TRBJ1-1; unclear D gene. Germline values: CDR1 LGHDT, CDR2 YNNKEL (reference sequence). The CDR3 extends over 15 amino acids. Trimming stripped 1 base from V and 1 base from J, with 10 bases between. CDR3 loop: CASSQGVFGNTEAFF. DNA for the CDR3: TGTGCCAGCAGCCAAGGAGTTTTCGGGAACACTGAAGCTTTCTTT.

This clonotype has just a few counts. The gene calls are TRBV25-1 and TRBJ1-4; 9 nucleotides align to TRBD1. This CDR3 has 15 amino acids. The germline CDR1 and CDR2 sequences are MGHDK and SYGVNS. J was trimmed by 8 bases and V by 2 bases; bases with no gene match: 6. The CDR3 reads CASSEPRTGVEKLFF. DNA of the CDR3: TGTGCCAGCAGTGAACCCAGGACAGGGGTGGAAAAACTGTTTTTT.

The chain joins TRBV11-1 to TRBJ2-1; 12 nucleotides match TRBD2. The ends lost 1 base at V and 0 bases at J; junction bases unmatched: 7. Germline CDR1 is SGHAT and CDR2 is FQDESV (reference sequence). This CDR3 is built from 19 residues. CDR3 coding DNA: TGTGCCAGCAGCTTAGGACTAGCGGGGGCCATGAGCTCCTACAATGAGCAGTTCTTC. This codes for CASSLGLAGAMSSYNEQFF.

The V gene is TRBV20-1, the J gene TRBJ1-2, with no clear D. Trimming took off 0 bases at V and 8 bases at J, with 10 bases between the two ends. CDR1 and CDR2 (germline): DFQATT, SNEGSKA (reference sequence). The CDR3 is 12 amino acids. The CDR3 is CSAREDSGGYTF. The CDR3 region has the DNA TGCAGTGCTAGAGAGGATTCGGGAGGCTACACCTTC.

This chain joins TRBV18 and TRBJ2-7, with 11 bases that match TRBD1. This CDR3 has 15 residues. Germline assignment: CDR1 KGHSH and CDR2 LQKENI. The ends lost 2 bases at V and 3 bases at J; junction bases unmatched: 3. The chain's CDR3 is CASSPTGQGGYEQYF. The CDR3, as DNA: TGTGCCAGCTCACCAACGGGACAGGGGGGCTACGAGCAGTACTTC.

This clonotype was seen more than once but under ten times. The chain recombines TRBV7-8 with TRBJ1-6; D is unresolved. Germline V gene sequence: CDR1 SGHVS, CDR2 FQNEAQ. The V end lost 1 base, the J end lost 8 bases, and 9 bases lay between the germline ends. The CDR3 length is 14 residues. The CDR3 loop reads CASSLVDPYSPLHF. The CDR3 region has the DNA TGTGCCAGCAGCTTAGTAGATCCCTATTCACCCCTCCACTTT.

This clonotype was observed a few times. The V call is TRBV5-1, the J call TRBJ2-3, with 7 bases lining up with TRBD1. CDR1 and CDR2 from the germline V gene are SGHRS and YFSETQ. The length of the CDR3 is 15 residues. Unmatched junction bases numbered 6, after V lost 3 bases and J lost 2 bases. CDR3 DNA sequence: TGCGCCAGCAGCTATTTGACAGGGCCCACAGATACGCAGTATTTT. The encoded protein is CASSYLTGPTDTQYF. The full variable domain, rest sourced from reference TRBV5-1 and TRBJ2-3, is KAGVTQTPRYLIKTRGQQVTLSCSPISGHRSVSWYQQTPGQGLQFLFEYFSETQRNKGNFPGRFSGRQFSNSRSEMNVSTLELGDSALYLCASSYLTGPTDTQYFGPGTRLTVL.